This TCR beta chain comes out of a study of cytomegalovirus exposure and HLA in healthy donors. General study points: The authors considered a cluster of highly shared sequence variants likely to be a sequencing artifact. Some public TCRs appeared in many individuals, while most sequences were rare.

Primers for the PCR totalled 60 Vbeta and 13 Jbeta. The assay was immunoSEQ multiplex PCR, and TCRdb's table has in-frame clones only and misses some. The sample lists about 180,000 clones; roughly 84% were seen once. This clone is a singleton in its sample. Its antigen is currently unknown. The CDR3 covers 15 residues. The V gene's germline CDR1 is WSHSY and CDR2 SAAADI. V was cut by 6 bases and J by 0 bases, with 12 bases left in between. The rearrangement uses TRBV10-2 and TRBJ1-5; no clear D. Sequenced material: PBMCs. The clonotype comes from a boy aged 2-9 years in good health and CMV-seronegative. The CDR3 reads CASRLTGNSNQPQHF. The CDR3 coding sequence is TGCGCCAGCAGGTTAACGGGGAATAGCAATCAGCCCCAGCATTTT.